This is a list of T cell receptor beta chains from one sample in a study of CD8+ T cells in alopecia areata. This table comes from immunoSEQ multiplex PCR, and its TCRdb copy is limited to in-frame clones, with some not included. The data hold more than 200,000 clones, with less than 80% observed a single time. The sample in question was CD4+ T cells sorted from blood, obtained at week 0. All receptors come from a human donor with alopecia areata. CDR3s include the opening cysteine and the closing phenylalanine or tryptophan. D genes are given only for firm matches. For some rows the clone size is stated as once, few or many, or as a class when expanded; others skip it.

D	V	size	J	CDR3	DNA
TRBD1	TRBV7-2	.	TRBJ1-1	CASSLFGTGAAKNTEAFF	TGTGCCAGCAGCTTATTCGGTACAGGGGCCGCCAAGAACACTGAAGCTTTCTTT
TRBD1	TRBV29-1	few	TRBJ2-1	CSVEGGTGMNEQFF	TGCAGCGTTGAAGGGGGGACAGGTATGAATGAGCAGTTCTTC
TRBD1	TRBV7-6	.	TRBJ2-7	CATTPTGAGEQYF	TGTGCCACCACACCGACAGGGGCGGGGGAGCAGTACTTC
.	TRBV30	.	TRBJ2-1	CAWSERNEQFF	TGTGCCTGGAGTGAGCGGAATGAGCAGTTCTTC
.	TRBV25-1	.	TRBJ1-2	CASSEGGGPNYGYTF	TGTGCCAGCAGTGAAGGTGGGGGGCCGAACTATGGCTACACCTTC
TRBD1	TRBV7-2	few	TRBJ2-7	CASSSIQGPYEQYF	TGTGCCAGCAGCTCCATACAGGGGCCCTACGAGCAGTACTTC
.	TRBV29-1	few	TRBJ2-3	CSVEGTDTQYF	TGCAGCGTTGAAGGAACAGATACGCAGTATTTT
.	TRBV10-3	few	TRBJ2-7	CATGLRSYEQYF	TGTGCCACCGGACTCCGGTCCTACGAGCAGTACTTC
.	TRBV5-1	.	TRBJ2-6	CASSLGHSGANVLTF	TGCGCCAGCAGCTTGGGACACTCTGGGGCCAACGTCCTGACTTTC
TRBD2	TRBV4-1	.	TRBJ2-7	CASGRVASGVPDEQYF	TGCGCCAGCGGCCGAGTGGCTAGCGGGGTGCCAGACGAGCAGTACTTC
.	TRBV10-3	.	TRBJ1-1	CAILATGLYTEAFF	TGTGCCATCCTAGCGACAGGATTATACACTGAAGCTTTCTTT
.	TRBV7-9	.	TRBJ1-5	CASSLGGAGNQPQHF	TGTGCCAGCAGCTTAGGAGGGGCTGGCAATCAGCCCCAGCATTTT
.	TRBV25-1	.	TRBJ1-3	CASSEWLGLGNTIYF	TGTGCCAGCAGTGAATGGCTGGGACTTGGAAACACCATATATTTT
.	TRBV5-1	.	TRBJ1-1	CASSLSGQRVNTEAFF	TGCGCCAGCAGCTTGTCTGGACAGAGAGTGAACACTGAAGCTTTCTTT
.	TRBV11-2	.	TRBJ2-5	CASSLGSLQETQYF	TGTGCCAGCAGCTTAGGCAGTCTTCAAGAGACCCAGTACTTC
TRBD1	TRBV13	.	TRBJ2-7	CASSLGQHYEQYF	TGTGCCAGCAGCTTGGGACAGCACTACGAGCAGTACTTC
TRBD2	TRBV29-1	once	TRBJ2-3	CSASGTTTDTQYF	TGCAGCGCCAGTGGGACTACCACAGATACGCAGTATTTT
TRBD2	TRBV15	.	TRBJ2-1	CATSRALAEYNEQFF	TGTGCCACCAGCAGAGCACTAGCGGAATACAATGAGCAGTTCTTC
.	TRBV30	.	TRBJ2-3	CAWSGGADTQYF	TGTGCCTGGAGTGGGGGGGCAGATACGCAGTATTTT
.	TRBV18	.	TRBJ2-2	CASSPPSKSGLELFF	TGTGCCAGCTCACCACCCTCGAAGTCCGGGTTGGAGCTGTTTTTT
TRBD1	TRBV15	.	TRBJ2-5	CATSGDSQETQYF	TGTGCCACCAGCGGGGACAGCCAAGAGACCCAGTACTTC
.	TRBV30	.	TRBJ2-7	CACAPDSSYEQYF	TGTGCCTGCGCCCCGGATAGCTCCTACGAGCAGTACTTC
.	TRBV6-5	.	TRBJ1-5	CASRRAGGLGPQHF	TGTGCCAGCCGGCGTGCGGGGGGGCTGGGGCCCCAGCATTTT
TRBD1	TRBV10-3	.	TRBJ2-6	CAISGPGQKFPGANVLTF	TGTGCCATCAGTGGACCGGGACAGAAATTCCCTGGGGCCAACGTCCTGACTTTC
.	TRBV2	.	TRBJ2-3	CASPDPRYPDLTDTQYF	TGTGCCAGCCCCGATCCTCGCTACCCGGATCTCACAGATACGCAGTATTTT
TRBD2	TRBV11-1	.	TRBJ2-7	CASQRGASYEQYF	TGTGCCTCCCAGCGGGGAGCCTCCTACGAGCAGTACTTC
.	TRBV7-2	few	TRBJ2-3	CASRSTDTQYF	TGTGCCAGCAGGAGCACAGATACGCAGTATTTT
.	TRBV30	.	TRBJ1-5	CAWSLGENQPQHF	TGTGCCTGGAGTCTCGGCGAAAATCAGCCCCAGCATTTT
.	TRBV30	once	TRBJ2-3	CAWGQGTQYF	TGTGCCTGGGGACAAGGGACGCAGTATTTT
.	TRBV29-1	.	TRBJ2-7	CSVRLGDEQYF	TGCAGCGTTAGGCTGGGGGACGAGCAGTACTTC
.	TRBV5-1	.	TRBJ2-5	CASSLQPGQETQYF	TGCGCCAGCAGCTTACAACCAGGACAAGAGACCCAGTACTTC
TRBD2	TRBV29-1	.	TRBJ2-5	CSVGLAGAGETQYF	TGCAGCGTTGGGCTAGCGGGGGCCGGGGAGACCCAGTACTTC
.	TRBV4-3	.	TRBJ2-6	CASSQETGANVLTF	TGCGCCAGCAGCCAAGAAACTGGGGCCAACGTCCTGACTTTC
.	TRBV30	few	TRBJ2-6	CAWSTRVSGANVLTF	TGTGCCTGGAGTACGCGGGTTTCTGGGGCCAACGTCCTGACTTTC
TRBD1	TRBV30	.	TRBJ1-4	CAWSVGGSTNEKLFF	TGTGCCTGGAGTGTAGGGGGCAGCACTAATGAAAAACTGTTTTTT
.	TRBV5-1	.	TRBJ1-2	CASSPGPSIRDGYTF	TGCGCCAGCAGCCCGGGGCCGAGTATCAGGGATGGCTACACCTTC
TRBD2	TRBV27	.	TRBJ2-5	CASSTSGLAGGYQETQYF	TGTGCCAGCAGTACGAGCGGTCTAGCGGGGGGGTACCAAGAGACCCAGTACTTC
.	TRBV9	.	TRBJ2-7	CASSSRLGSYEQYF	TGTGCCAGCAGCTCCCGCCTGGGCTCCTACGAGCAGTACTTC
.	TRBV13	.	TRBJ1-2	CASSWIGTEDYGYTF	TGTGCCAGCAGCTGGATTGGGACGGAAGACTATGGCTACACCTTC
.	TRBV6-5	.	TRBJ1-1	CASSQWAGRTEAFF	TGTGCCAGCAGCCAGTGGGCAGGGCGAACTGAAGCTTTCTTT
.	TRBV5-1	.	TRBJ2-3	CASSAPTGPSTDTQYF	TGCGCCAGCAGCGCGCCGACAGGACCTAGCACAGATACGCAGTATTTT
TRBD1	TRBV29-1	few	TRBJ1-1	CSAAVRGRPEAFF	TGCAGCGCGGCGGTCAGGGGGCGCCCTGAAGCTTTCTTT
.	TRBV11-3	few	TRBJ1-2	CASSPGWEDYGYTF	TGTGCCAGCAGCCCAGGGTGGGAGGACTATGGCTACACCTTC
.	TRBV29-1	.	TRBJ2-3	CSVVGGADTQYF	TGCAGCGTTGTCGGGGGCGCAGATACGCAGTATTTT
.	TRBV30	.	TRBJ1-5	CAWSHGGPYQPQHF	TGTGCCTGGAGTCACGGGGGACCCTACCAGCCCCAGCATTTT
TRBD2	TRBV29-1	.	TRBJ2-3	CSVEGTSGVSTDTQYF	TGCAGCGTTGAGGGGACTAGCGGGGTTAGCACAGATACGCAGTATTTT
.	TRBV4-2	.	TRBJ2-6	CASSHDLQSSGANVLTF	TGTGCCAGCAGCCATGATCTACAGAGCTCTGGGGCCAACGTCCTGACTTTC
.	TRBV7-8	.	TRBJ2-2	CASSSSGQNTGELFF	TGTGCCAGCAGCTCCTCGGGACAGAACACCGGGGAGCTGTTTTTT